The 7 T cell receptor beta chains given below trace back to one sample, sequenced in a study of blood T cell repertoires in COVID-19. Produced via immunoSEQ multiplex PCR; TCRdb's table is partial and in-frame only. The sample lists 180,000 or so clones, 80% to 90% occurring once. The specimen was peripheral blood. The origin of the receptors is a man between 60 and 70 years old with acute or convalescent COVID-19.

The V call is TRBV28, the J call TRBJ2-7; D is uncertain. The CDR3 covers 14 residues. The germline V gene has CDR1 MDHEN and CDR2 SYDVKM. V dropped 7 bases and J dropped 0 bases, with 13 bases sitting between them. CDR3 DNA: TGTGCCAGCACCCACTACCCCGTCTCCTACGAGCAGTACTTC. Its translation: CASTHYPVSYEQYF.

The chain employs TRBV28 and TRBJ1-4; tentatively, D is TRBD1 (6 bases). V gave up 6 bases and J gave up 5 bases, with 7 bases separating them. CDR3 length: 12 amino acids. From germline, CDR1 is MDHEN and CDR2 SYDVKM. CDR3 sequence (DNA): TGTGCCAGCAGCCAGGGGAATGAAAAACTGTTTTTT. Its protein product is CASSQGNEKLFF.

V usage is TRBV5-1 and J usage is TRBJ2-7, with TRBD2 identical over 7 bases. The CDR3 is made up of 16 amino acids. V gave up 0 bases and J gave up 3 bases; unmatched junction bases: 9. Germline V gene data show CDR1 as SGHRS and CDR2 as YFSETQ. The CDR3 DNA follows: TGCGCCAGCAGCTTGGGGGGGAGCGGGGAGTACTACGAGCAGTACTTC. Its translation: CASSLGGSGEYYEQYF.

J is TRBJ1-4 and V is TRBV24-1; possibly TRBD1 for D (5 bases). This CDR3 is 11 amino acids long. Germline assignment: CDR1 KGHDR and CDR2 SFDVKD. The V end lost 12 bases, the J end lost 8 bases, and 12 bases lay between the germline ends. The CDR3 here is CARGGAEKLFF. CDR3 DNA sequence: TGTGCCCGCGGAGGGGCCGAAAAACTGTTTTTT.

CDR3 sequence: CAWSVSGVNTEAFF. CDR3 in DNA: TGTGCCTGGAGTGTTTCAGGGGTGAACACTGAAGCTTTCTTT. The gene calls are TRBV30 and TRBJ1-1; tentative D call: TRBD1 (6 bases). V lost 0 bases to trimming and J lost 0 bases, with 8 bases between them. Germline-derived CDR1 and CDR2 are GTSNPN and SVGIG (reference sequence). The CDR3 length is 14 residues.

V gene TRBV5-1 combines with J gene TRBJ2-5, with 10 positions matching TRBD1. This CDR3 is built from 14 residues. Trimming removed 4 bases from V and 3 bases from J; junction bases left unmatched: 3. Per germline, CDR1 SGHRS and CDR2 YFSETQ. Here the CDR3 DNA reads TGCGCCAGCAGCCGTGGGACAGGGGAAGAGACCCAGTACTTC. It is translated as CASSRGTGEETQYF.

V and J are TRBV12-3 or TRBV12-4 and TRBJ1-2; 8 positions agree with TRBD1. The CDR3 is 13 amino acids. Trimming at V came to 8 bases and at J to 2 bases, leaving 4 bases not matched to a gene. CDR3 protein: CASGGQANYGYTF. The CDR3 DNA reads TGTGCCAGCGGGGGACAGGCGAACTATGGCTACACCTTC.